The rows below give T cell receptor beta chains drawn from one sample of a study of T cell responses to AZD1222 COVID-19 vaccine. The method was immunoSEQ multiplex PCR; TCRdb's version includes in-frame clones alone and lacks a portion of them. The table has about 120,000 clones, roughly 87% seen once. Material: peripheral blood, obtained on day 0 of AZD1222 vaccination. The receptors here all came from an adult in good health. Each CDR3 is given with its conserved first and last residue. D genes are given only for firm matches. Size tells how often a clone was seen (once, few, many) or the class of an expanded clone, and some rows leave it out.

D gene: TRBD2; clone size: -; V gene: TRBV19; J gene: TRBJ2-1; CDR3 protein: CATSEASRGLAGEDEQFF; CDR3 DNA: TGTGCCACCTCTGAGGCTTCGAGGGGACTAGCGGGAGAGGATGAGCAGTTCTTC
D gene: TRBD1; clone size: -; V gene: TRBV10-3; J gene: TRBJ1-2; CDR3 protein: CAISRDRNYGYTF; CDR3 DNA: TGTGCCATCAGTCGGGACAGGAACTATGGCTACACCTTC
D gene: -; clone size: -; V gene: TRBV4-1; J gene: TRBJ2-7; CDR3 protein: CASSQGEASYEQYF; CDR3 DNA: TGCGCCAGCAGCCAAGGGGAGGCCTCCTACGAGCAGTACTTC
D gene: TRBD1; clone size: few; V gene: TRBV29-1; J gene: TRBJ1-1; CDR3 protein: CSVLASGQGAGEAFF; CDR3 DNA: TGCAGCGTCCTGGCTTCGGGACAGGGGGCGGGTGAAGCTTTCTTT
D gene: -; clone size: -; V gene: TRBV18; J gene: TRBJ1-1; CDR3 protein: CASSPEGGGTEAFF; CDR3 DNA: TGTGCCAGCTCACCCGAGGGGGGGGGCACTGAAGCTTTCTTT
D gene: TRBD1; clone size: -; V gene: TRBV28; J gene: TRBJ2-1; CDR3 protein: CASSSKDRDEQFF; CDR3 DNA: TGTGCCAGCAGTTCAAAAGACAGGGATGAGCAGTTCTTC
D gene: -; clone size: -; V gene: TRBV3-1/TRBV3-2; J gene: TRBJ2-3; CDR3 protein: CASSQIPVNTQYF; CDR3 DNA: TGTGCCAGCAGCCAAATCCCGGTAAATACGCAGTATTTT
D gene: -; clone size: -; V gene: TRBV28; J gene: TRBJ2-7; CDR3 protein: CASSFPGTHYEQYF; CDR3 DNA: TGTGCCAGCAGTTTTCCCGGGACGCACTACGAGCAGTACTTC
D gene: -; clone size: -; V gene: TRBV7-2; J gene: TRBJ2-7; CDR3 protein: CASSLGRDSPYEQYF; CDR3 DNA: TGTGCCAGCAGCTTAGGTCGGGACTCCCCCTACGAGCAGTACTTC
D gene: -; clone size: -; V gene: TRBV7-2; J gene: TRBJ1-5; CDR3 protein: CASSVQGSGQPQHF; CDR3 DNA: TGTGCCAGCAGCGTACAGGGATCCGGACAGCCCCAGCATTTT
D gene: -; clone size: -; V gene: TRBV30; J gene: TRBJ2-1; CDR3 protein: CAWISPGKGVMFGEQFF; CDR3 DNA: TGTGCCTGGATCAGTCCGGGTAAGGGAGTCATGTTCGGTGAGCAGTTCTTC
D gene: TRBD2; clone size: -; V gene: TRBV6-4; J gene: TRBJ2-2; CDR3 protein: CASSVGLDTGELFF; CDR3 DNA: TGTGCCAGCAGTGTCGGACTAGACACCGGGGAGCTGTTTTTT
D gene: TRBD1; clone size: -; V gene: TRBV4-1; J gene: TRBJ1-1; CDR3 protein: CASSQTGEGAEAFF; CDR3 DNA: TGCGCCAGCAGCCAAACAGGGGAAGGCGCTGAAGCTTTCTTT
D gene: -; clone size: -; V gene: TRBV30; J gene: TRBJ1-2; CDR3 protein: CAWSGKGNGYTF; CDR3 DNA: TGTGCCTGGAGTGGGAAAGGGAATGGCTACACCTTC
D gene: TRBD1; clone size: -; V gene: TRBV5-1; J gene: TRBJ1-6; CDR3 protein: CASSLARSAGGNSPLHF; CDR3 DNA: TGCGCCAGCAGCCTCGCCCGATCTGCAGGGGGGAATTCACCCCTCCACTTT
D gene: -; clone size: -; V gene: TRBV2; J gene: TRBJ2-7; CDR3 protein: CASSEFAWRDSYEQYF; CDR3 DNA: TGTGCCAGCAGTGAGTTTGCCTGGCGGGACTCCTACGAGCAGTACTTC
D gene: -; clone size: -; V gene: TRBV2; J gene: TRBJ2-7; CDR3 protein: CASRPPGRERYEQYF; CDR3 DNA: TGTGCCAGCAGACCCCCCGGCAGGGAAAGGTACGAGCAGTACTTC
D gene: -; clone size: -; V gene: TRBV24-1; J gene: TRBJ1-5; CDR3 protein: CATSDLRAAFNQPQHF; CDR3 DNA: TGTGCCACCAGTGATTTGCGGGCAGCATTCAATCAGCCCCAGCATTTT
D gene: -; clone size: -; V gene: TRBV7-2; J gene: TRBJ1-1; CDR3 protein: CASSEMQGAGGAFF; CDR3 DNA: TGTGCCAGCAGCGAAATGCAGGGCGCCGGGGGAGCTTTCTTT
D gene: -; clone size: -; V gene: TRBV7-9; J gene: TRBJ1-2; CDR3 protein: CASSLDRIREGYSNYGYTF; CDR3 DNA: TGTGCCAGCAGCCTTGATAGGATCAGGGAAGGGTATTCGAACTATGGCTACACCTTC
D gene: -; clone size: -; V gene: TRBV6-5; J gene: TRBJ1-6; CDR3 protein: CASGNGYYNSPLHF; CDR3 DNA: TGTGCCAGCGGTAACGGGTACTATAATTCACCCCTCCACTTT
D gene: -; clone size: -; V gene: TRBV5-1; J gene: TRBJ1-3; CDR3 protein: CASSSYSGNTIYF; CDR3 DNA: TGCGCCAGCAGTAGTTACTCTGGAAACACCATATATTTT
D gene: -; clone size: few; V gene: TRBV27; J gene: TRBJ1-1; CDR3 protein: CASSLRENTEAFF; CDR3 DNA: TGTGCCAGCAGTTTAAGGGAGAACACTGAAGCTTTCTTT
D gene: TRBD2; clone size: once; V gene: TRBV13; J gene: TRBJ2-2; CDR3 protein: CASRRTRAAGELFF; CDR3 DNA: TGTGCCAGCAGACGGACTAGAGCGGCCGGGGAGCTGTTTTTT
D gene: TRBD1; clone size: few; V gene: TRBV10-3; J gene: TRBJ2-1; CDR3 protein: CAISEGTGGYEQFF; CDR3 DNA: TGTGCCATCAGTGAAGGGACAGGGGGCTATGAGCAGTTCTTC
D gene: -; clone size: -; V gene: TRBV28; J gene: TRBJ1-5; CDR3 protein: CASRNHFSNQPQHF; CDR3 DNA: TGTGCCAGCAGAAACCACTTCAGCAATCAGCCCCAGCATTTT
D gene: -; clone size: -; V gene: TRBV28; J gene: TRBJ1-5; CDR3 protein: CASSFSSDSNQPQHF; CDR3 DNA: TGTGCCAGCAGTTTTAGTTCGGATAGCAATCAGCCCCAGCATTTT
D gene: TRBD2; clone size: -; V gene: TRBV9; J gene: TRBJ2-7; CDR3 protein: CASSVEERGGFYEQYF; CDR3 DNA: TGTGCCAGCAGCGTAGAGGAGCGGGGGGGTTTCTACGAGCAGTACTTC
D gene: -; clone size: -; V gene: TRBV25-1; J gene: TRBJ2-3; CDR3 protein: CASSDEGYMWGDTQYF; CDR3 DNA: TGTGCCAGCAGTGATGAAGGTTACATGTGGGGAGATACGCAGTATTTT
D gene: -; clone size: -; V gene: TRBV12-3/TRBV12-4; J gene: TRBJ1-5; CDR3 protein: CASRFWVQPQHF; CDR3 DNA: TGTGCCAGCAGATTTTGGGTGCAGCCCCAGCATTTT
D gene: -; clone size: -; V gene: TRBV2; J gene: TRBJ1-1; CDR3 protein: CASSETRNTEAFF; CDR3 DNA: TGTGCCAGCAGTGAAACGAGGAACACTGAAGCTTTCTTT